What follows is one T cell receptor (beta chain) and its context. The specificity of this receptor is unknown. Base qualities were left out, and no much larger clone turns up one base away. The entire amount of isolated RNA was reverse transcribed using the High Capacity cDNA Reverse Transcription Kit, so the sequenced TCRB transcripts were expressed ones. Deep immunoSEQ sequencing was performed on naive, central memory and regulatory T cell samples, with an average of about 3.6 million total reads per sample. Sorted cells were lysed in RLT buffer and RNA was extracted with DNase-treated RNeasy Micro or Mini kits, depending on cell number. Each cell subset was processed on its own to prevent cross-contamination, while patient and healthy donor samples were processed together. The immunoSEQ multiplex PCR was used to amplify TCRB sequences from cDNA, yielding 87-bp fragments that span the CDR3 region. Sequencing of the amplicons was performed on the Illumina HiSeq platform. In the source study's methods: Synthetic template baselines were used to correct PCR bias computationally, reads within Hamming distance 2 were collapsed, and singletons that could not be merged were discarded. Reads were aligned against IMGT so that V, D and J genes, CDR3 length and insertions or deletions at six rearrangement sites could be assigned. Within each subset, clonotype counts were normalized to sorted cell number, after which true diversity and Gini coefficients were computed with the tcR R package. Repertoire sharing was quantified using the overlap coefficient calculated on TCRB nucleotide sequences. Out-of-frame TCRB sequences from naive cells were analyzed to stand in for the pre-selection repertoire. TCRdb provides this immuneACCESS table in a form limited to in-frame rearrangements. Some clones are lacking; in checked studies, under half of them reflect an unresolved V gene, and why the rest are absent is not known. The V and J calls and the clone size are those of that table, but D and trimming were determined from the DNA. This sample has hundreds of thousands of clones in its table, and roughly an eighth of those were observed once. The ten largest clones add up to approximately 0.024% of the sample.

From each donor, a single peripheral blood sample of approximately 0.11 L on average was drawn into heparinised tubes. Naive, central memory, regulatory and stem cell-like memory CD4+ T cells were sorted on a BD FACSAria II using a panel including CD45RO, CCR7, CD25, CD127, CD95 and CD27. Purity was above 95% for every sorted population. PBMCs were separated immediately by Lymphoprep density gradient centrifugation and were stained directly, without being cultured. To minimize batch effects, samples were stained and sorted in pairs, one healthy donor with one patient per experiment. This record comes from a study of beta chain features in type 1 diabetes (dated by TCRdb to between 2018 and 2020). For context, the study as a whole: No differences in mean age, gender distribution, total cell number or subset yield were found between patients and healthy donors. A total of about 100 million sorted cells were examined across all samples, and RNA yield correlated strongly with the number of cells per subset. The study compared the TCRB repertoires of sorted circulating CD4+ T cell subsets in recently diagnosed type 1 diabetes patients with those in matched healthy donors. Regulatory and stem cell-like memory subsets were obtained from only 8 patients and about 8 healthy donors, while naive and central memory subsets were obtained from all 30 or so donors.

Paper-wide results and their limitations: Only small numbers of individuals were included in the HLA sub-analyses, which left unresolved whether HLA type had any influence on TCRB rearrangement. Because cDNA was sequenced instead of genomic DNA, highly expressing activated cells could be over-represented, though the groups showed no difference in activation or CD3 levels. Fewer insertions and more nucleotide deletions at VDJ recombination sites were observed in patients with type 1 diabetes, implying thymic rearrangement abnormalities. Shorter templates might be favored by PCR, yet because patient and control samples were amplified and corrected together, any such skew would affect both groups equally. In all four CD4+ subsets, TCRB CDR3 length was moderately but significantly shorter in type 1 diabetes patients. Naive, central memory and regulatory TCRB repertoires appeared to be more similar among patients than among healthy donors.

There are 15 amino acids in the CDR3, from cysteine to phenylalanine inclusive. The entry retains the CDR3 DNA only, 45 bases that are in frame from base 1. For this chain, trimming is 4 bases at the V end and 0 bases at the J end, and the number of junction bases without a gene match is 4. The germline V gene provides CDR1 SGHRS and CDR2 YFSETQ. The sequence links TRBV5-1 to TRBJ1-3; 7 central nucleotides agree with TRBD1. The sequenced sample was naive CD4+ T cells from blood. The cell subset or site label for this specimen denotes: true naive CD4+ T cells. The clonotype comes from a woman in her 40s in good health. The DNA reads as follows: TGCGCCAGCAGCCCGACAGGGACCTCTGGAAACACCATATATTTT. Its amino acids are CASSPTGTSGNTIYF.